The 17 T cell receptor beta chains below all came from one sample that was sequenced in a study of CD8 T cells in ankylosing spondylitis. General study points: Blood of patients with ankylosing spondylitis appeared to be characterized by a TCR beta motif of eight highly homologous variants.

These receptors lack a known antigen. A single record per CDR3 protein comes from TCRdb applying MiXCR to the 5' RACE reads. The sample consists of fewer than 550,000 distinct CDR3 sequences, over 4% of them appearing once. What was sequenced was blood, either unsorted or a sorted T cell fraction (not recorded which). The receptors originated from a male donor with ankylosing spondylitis.

This clonotype was detected many times. The chain has TRBV4-3 and TRBJ1-2; no firm D call. V lost 1 base and J 2 bases, leaving 8 bases between the germline ends. CDR3 length: 14 amino acids. In germline, CDR1 is LGHNA, CDR2 YSLEER. CDR3 sequence (DNA): TGCGCCAGCAGCCAAGTAGAACGAAACTATGGCTACACCTTC. Amino acid sequence: CASSQVERNYGYTF.

This clonotype has a count of ten or more. The CDR3 protein is CATRNEGPVVYSNQPQHF. The CDR3 DNA sequence: TGTGCCACCAGGAATGAGGGGCCGGTCGTTTATAGCAATCAGCCCCAGCATTTT. The chain joins TRBV15 to TRBJ1-5; D is perhaps TRBD1 (5 bases). CDR1 is LNHNV, CDR2 YYDKDF, per germline (reference sequence). The V end was cut by 6 bases, the J end by 0 bases, with 21 bases between. This CDR3 contains 18 residues.

This clonotype occurred many times. The CDR3 DNA is TGCAGTGCTGGGGGTACGCCAGATACGCAGTATTTT. Protein: CSAGGTPDTQYF. The rearrangement links TRBV20-1 to TRBJ2-3; D tentatively fits TRBD1 or TRBD2 (5 bases each). Trimming removed 5 bases at V and 4 bases at J, with 10 bases between. This CDR3 comprises 12 residues. Germline loops: CDR1 DFQATT, CDR2 SNEGSKA (reference sequence).

The chain recombines TRBV6-5 with TRBJ2-3; D gene uncertain. There are 18 residues in the CDR3. The germline CDR1 and CDR2 sequences are MNHEY and SVGAGI. Between the trimmed V and J ends, which lost 0 bases and 4 bases, there was a span of 20 bases. The CDR3 loop is CASSYSKILGVFADTQYF. The CDR3 DNA sequence: TGTGCCAGCAGTTACTCGAAAATTCTGGGTGTGTTCGCAGATACGCAGTATTTT.

At least ten counts were recorded for this clonotype. The chain combines TRBV6-5 with TRBJ1-1, with D possibly being TRBD1 (5 bases). Germline lookup yields CDR1 MNHEY and CDR2 SVGAGI. The CDR3 is 15 amino acids. Between the trimmed V and J ends, which lost 4 bases and 11 bases, there was a span of 23 bases. The CDR3 sequence: CASSSGGTSPRVAFF. CDR3 DNA: TGTGCCAGCAGTTCCGGTGGGACCTCTCCGCGGGTGGCTTTCTTT.

This clonotype was counted between two and nine times. This chain connects TRBV15 to TRBJ2-1, with 10 nucleotides matching TRBD1. Germline V gene lookup returns CDR1 LNHNV and CDR2 YYDKDF (reference sequence). V shed 4 bases, J shed 1 base, and the junction held 13 bases outside the gene matches. This CDR3 comprises 19 residues. The CDR3 reads CATSTTDLTDRGSYNEQFF. The CDR3, as DNA: TGTGCCACCAGCACTACCGACCTTACGGACAGGGGGTCCTACAATGAGCAGTTCTTC.

Comments on this clonotype: One end of the junction varies from germline; a read error may be responsible. This sequence joins TRBV5-5 and TRBJ2-2; no definite D call. Germline CDR1 and CDR2: SGHKS and YYEKEE (reference sequence). The CDR3 totals 14 residues. Here the CDR3 DNA reads TGTGCCATCAGCCCCGGGCTCTTCTGCGGGGAGCTGTTTTTT. Its protein product is CAISPGLFCGELFF.

This clonotype was found many times. The rearrangement joins TRBV10-3 to TRBJ2-5; tentatively, D is TRBD1 (7 bases). This CDR3 is 14 amino acids long. CDR1 and CDR2 (germline): ENHRY, SYGVKD. Trimming removed 6 bases from V and 5 bases from J, with 16 bases in between. This CDR3 reads CAISRGSGGETQYF. For the CDR3, the DNA is TGTGCCATCAGCAGGGGGTCTGGGGGGGAGACCCAGTACTTC.

The chain couples TRBV4-3 to TRBJ2-6; 11 bases are shared with TRBD2. The CDR3 has 19 residues. In germline, CDR1 is LGHNA, CDR2 YSLEER. The trim removed 2 bases at V and 0 bases at J, leaving 6 bases unmatched. As DNA, the CDR3 is TGCGCCAGCAGCCAATTTATAGGACTAGCGGGCTCTGGGGCCAACGTCCTGACTTTC. Its protein product is CASSQFIGLAGSGANVLTF.

V gene TRBV7-6 combines with J gene TRBJ2-7; D is tentatively TRBD1 or TRBD2 (5 bases each). This CDR3 region has 15 residues. Germline loops: CDR1 SGHVS, CDR2 FNYEAQ. Deletions cut 5 bases from V and 2 bases from J, with 16 bases between. The CDR3 bases are TGTGCCAGCAGCCCGCGGATTGGGACCGCCTACGAGCAGTACTTC. Its protein product is CASSPRIGTAYEQYF.

This clonotype was seen repeatedly, ten times or more. V and J are TRBV29-1 and TRBJ2-7; D is undetermined. This CDR3 spans 12 amino acids. Germline V gene lookup returns CDR1 SQVTM and CDR2 ANQGSEA. The germline V and J ends were trimmed by 6 bases and 3 bases, with 12 bases remaining between them. The CDR3 DNA reads TGCAGCGTGTGGGAAGTGGACTACGAGCAGTACTTC. Protein sequence: CSVWEVDYEQYF.

This clonotype was recorded at least ten times. This chain links TRBV7-2 with TRBJ2-5; TRBD2 is a possible D gene (6 bases). Between the trimmed V and J ends, which lost 1 base and 9 bases, there was a span of 12 bases. Germline CDR1 reads SGHTA; CDR2 reads FQGNSA. CDR3 size: 13 residues. CDR3 DNA sequence: TGTGCCAGCAGCTTAGGTCTGTGGGAGGCCCAGTACTTC. Translated, it gives CASSLGLWEAQYF.

For this clonotype: Sequence at one end of the junction differs from germline and may be a read error. The CDR3: CASSPSSDNEQFF. CDR3 nucleotides: TGCGCCAGCAGCCCCTCCTCCGACAATGAGCAGTTCTTC. The chain recombines TRBV5-1 with TRBJ2-1, with no clear D. Germline CDR1 reads SGHRS; CDR2 reads YFSETQ. The CDR3 spans 13 residues.

At least ten counts were recorded for this clonotype. The chain carries TRBV20-1 and TRBJ2-7; D remains ambiguous. Germline V gene lookup returns CDR1 DFQATT and CDR2 SNEGSKA (reference sequence). This CDR3 contains 14 residues. V was shortened by 0 bases and J by 2 bases, with 11 bases between the two germline ends. CDR3 sequence: CSARDQLNPYEQYF. CDR3 DNA: TGCAGTGCTAGAGATCAACTTAATCCCTACGAGCAGTACTTC.

The table lists this clonotype with a few counts. The J gene is TRBJ1-5, the V gene TRBV9; a possible D gene is TRBD1 (5 bases). Germline loops: CDR1 SGDLS, CDR2 YYNGEE. The V gene lost 0 bases and the J gene lost 4 bases, with 11 bases spanning the gap. CDR3 length: 15 residues. The CDR3 DNA reads TGTGCCAGCAGCGTAGAGGGGCGGTTAAATCAGCCCCAGCATTTT. This sequence encodes CASSVEGRLNQPQHF.

This clonotype showed up many times. The genes are TRBV7-9 and TRBJ1-2; 11 nucleotides match TRBD1. This CDR3 is 15 amino acids long. J was trimmed by 5 bases and V by 6 bases; bases with no gene match: 8. In germline, CDR1 is SEHNR, CDR2 FQNEAQ (reference sequence). CDR3 in amino acids: CASSRGQGAEYGYTF. The CDR3 nucleotides read TGTGCCAGCAGTCGAGGACAGGGGGCTGAATATGGCTACACCTTC.

This clonotype has a count of ten or more. The V and J genes are TRBV15 and TRBJ1-5; TRBD1 matches at 12 bases. The CDR3 contains 16 residues. Germline CDR1 and CDR2: LNHNV and YYDKDF (reference sequence). Unmatched junction bases numbered 4, after V lost 1 base and J lost 6 bases. Here the CDR3 DNA reads TGTGCCACCAGCAGAGGGGGGACAGGGGGCTCTCAGCCCCAGCATTTT. Translating gives CATSRGGTGGSQPQHF.